Below, 27 T cell receptor beta chains from the same sample are listed, as sequenced in a study of blood T cell repertoires in COVID-19. Produced via immunoSEQ multiplex PCR; TCRdb's table is partial and in-frame only. Of about 300,000 clones listed, 85% to 90% are singletons. The sequencing input was peripheral blood. The receptors stem from a woman between 50 and 59 years old with COVID-19, enrolled during active disease.

This chain joins TRBV23-1 and TRBJ2-1; D is possibly TRBD1 (6 bases). TRBV23-1 is noted as an ORF with a role that remains uncertain. V was pared by 4 bases and J by 6 bases, with 10 bases between. The CDR3 has 13 residues. Here the CDR3 DNA reads TGCGCCAGCAGTCGGGACACAGTCAATGAGCAGTTCTTC. It is translated as CASSRDTVNEQFF.

The chain uses TRBV9 and TRBJ1-6; no firm D call. Trimming took off 0 bases at V and 6 bases at J, with 7 bases between the two ends. The CDR3 covers 14 residues. The V gene's germline CDR1 is SGDLS and CDR2 YYNGEE. Here the CDR3 reads CASSVVGRNSPLHF. The CDR3, as DNA: TGTGCCAGCAGCGTAGTGGGCCGTAATTCACCCCTCCACTTT.

The CDR3 spells CASSFSTGGYTF. In DNA form, the CDR3 reads TGTGCCAGCAGCTTTTCGACGGGTGGCTACACCTTC. The chain employs TRBV5-5 and TRBJ1-2; D is unresolved. This CDR3 is built from 12 residues. From germline, CDR1 is SGHKS and CDR2 YYEKEE (reference sequence). V gave up 2 bases and J gave up 7 bases, with 9 bases separating them.

The table lists this clone with a count of one. The chain has TRBV30 and TRBJ1-2; D is ambiguous. Germline CDR1 reads GTSNPN; CDR2 reads SVGIG (reference sequence). V dropped 1 base and J dropped 3 bases, with 9 bases sitting between them. The CDR3 is 13 residues long. The CDR3 nucleotides are TGTGCCTGGAGTGAACGAGCTGACTATGGCTACACCTTC. Translation gives CAWSERADYGYTF.

This chain connects TRBV18 to TRBJ1-1, with D unresolved. Germline V gene sequence: CDR1 KGHSH, CDR2 LQKENI. The V end was cut by 6 bases, the J end by 2 bases, with 16 bases between. The CDR3 is made up of 15 amino acids. In DNA form, the CDR3 reads TGTGCCAGCTCTCCATGGTCGGTTATCAACACTGAAGCTTTCTTT. It is translated as CASSPWSVINTEAFF.

This sequence joins TRBV2 and TRBJ1-1, with D possibly TRBD1 on 5 matching bases. CDR1 is SNHLY, CDR2 FYNNEI, per germline. V was trimmed by 4 bases and J by 4 bases, leaving 10 bases between them. The CDR3 covers 13 residues. CDR3 sequence reads: CASSGFGGTEAFF. Here the CDR3 DNA reads TGTGCCAGCAGTGGTTTCGGGGGCACTGAAGCTTTCTTT.

The V gene is TRBV28, the J gene TRBJ2-7, with 11 bases lining up with TRBD1. The CDR3 consists of 17 residues. CDR1 is MDHEN, CDR2 SYDVKM, per germline. After removal of 8 bases from V and 5 bases from J, the junction contained 17 bases not matched to a gene. The CDR3 spells CASFSPAKGTGGDEQYF. CDR3 nucleotides: TGTGCCAGCTTTTCCCCCGCGAAGGGGACAGGGGGGGACGAGCAGTACTTC.

This chain uses TRBV29-1 with TRBJ2-2; 9 positions match TRBD2. The J segment lost 6 bases and the V segment lost 5 bases, leaving 7 bases of the junction unmatched. The CDR3 is 14 amino acids. Germline lookup yields CDR1 SQVTM and CDR2 ANQGSEA. CDR3 DNA sequence: TGCAGCGTTACGGGACTAGCTATTCCCGGGGAGCTGTTTTTT. Its translation is CSVTGLAIPGELFF.

This rearrangement joins TRBV7-3 to TRBJ2-2; TRBD1 aligns across 8 bases. The CDR3 runs 14 residues. The trim removed 3 bases at V and 6 bases at J, leaving 3 bases unmatched. Germline V gene sequence: CDR1 SGHTA, CDR2 FQGTGA. CDR3: CASSLTGAAGELFF. CDR3 in DNA: TGTGCCAGCAGCTTGACAGGGGCGGCCGGGGAGCTGTTTTTT. The full variable domain, in which reference TRBV7-3 and TRBJ2-2 provide the parts outside the CDR3, is GAGVSQTPSNKVTEKGKYVELRCDPISGHTALYWYRQSLGQGPEFLIYFQGTGAADDSGLPNDRFFAVRPEGSVSTLKIQRTERGDSAVYLCASSLTGAAGELFFGEGSRLTVL.

This clone appeared a few times. The chain combines TRBV13 with TRBJ2-2, with 7 bases aligning to TRBD2. CDR3 length: 17 amino acids. In germline, CDR1 is PRHDT, CDR2 FYEKMQ (reference sequence). The trim removed 0 bases at V and 1 base at J, leaving 5 bases unmatched. The CDR3: CASSLGPSGMNTGELFF. In DNA, the CDR3 is TGTGCCAGCAGCTTAGGTCCTAGCGGTATGAACACCGGGGAGCTGTTTTTT.

The CDR3 DNA reads as TGTGCCAGCAGCCAGCGGGGGAGCTCCTACGAGCAGTACTTC. Translating gives CASSQRGSSYEQYF. This rearrangement joins TRBV6-2 or TRBV6-3 to TRBJ2-7; 8 bases agree with TRBD2. V lost 6 bases and J lost 0; bases outside the gene matches: 4. The CDR3 totals 14 residues. Germline CDR1 and CDR2: MNHEY and SVGEGT.

This clone was counted only a few times. The chain has TRBV6-2 or TRBV6-3 and TRBJ2-7, with a weak D call TRBD2 (6 bases). This CDR3 region has 14 residues. The germline V gene has CDR1 MNHEY and CDR2 SVGEGT. Trimming stripped 2 bases from V and 1 base from J, with 9 bases between. The CDR3: CASSYPDYSYEQYF. The CDR3 region has the DNA TGTGCCAGCAGTTACCCGGACTATTCCTACGAGCAGTACTTC.

The CDR3 DNA reads TGTGCCAGCAGCTTAGAAATGAGCGGGAGCGACTACGAGCAGTACTTC. This sequence encodes CASSLEMSGSDYEQYF. The rearrangement links TRBV11-3 to TRBJ2-7, with TRBD2 identical over 8 bases. This CDR3 is 16 amino acids long. The germline V gene has CDR1 SGHNT and CDR2 YENEEA. The V gene end was trimmed by 0 bases and the J gene end by 3 bases; junction bases not matched to a gene: 7. The variable domain in full, completed from reference TRBV11-3 and TRBJ2-7, reads EAGVVQSPRYKIIEKKQPVAFWCNPISGHNTLYWYLQNLGQGPELLIRYENEEAVDDSQLPKDRFSAERLKGVDSTLKIQPAELGDSAVYLCASSLEMSGSDYEQYFGPGTRLTVT.

This clone is a singleton in its sample. The gene calls are TRBV5-4 and TRBJ2-5; 8 bases match TRBD2. In germline, CDR1 is SGHNT, CDR2 YYREEE (reference sequence). V was clipped by 4 bases and J by 5 bases; unmatched bases: 13. This CDR3 region has 16 residues. The CDR3, as DNA: TGTGCCAGCAGCCTGGAGGGACTAGTCCAGGGGGAGACCCAGTACTTC. Translation gives CASSLEGLVQGETQYF.

The chain couples TRBV5-4 to TRBJ2-7, with 7 bases identical to TRBD2. Looked up from germline, CDR1 is SGHNT and CDR2 is YYREEE (reference sequence). V dropped 4 bases and J dropped 2; count of bases not matched to a gene: 12. This CDR3 region has 16 residues. CDR3 in amino acids: CASSPPVASGTYEQYF. The DNA for the CDR3 is TGTGCCAGCAGCCCGCCGGTCGCTAGCGGAACCTACGAGCAGTACTTC.

V and J are TRBV21-1 and TRBJ2-1; the D segment call TRBD1 is taken from the table without a DNA check. TRBV21-1 is marked as a pseudogene. CDR3 length: 16 residues. CDR3 bases: TGTGCCAGCAGCCCGAGGCCTACAGGCTCCTACAATGAGCAGTTCTTC. Its translation: CASSPRPTGSYNEQFF.

The chain is built from TRBV4-1 and TRBJ1-2; 7 bases agree with TRBD1. Germline lookup yields CDR1 MGHRA and CDR2 YSYEKL. The CDR3 totals 14 residues. With V trimmed by 4 bases and J by 7 bases, 9 bases remained unmatched. CDR3 coding DNA: TGCGCCAGCAGCCCGGGACAGACTCTTGGTGGCTACACCTTC. As protein: CASSPGQTLGGYTF.

This clone was seen just once. The V call is TRBV11-2, the J call TRBJ1-1; D may be TRBD1 (5 bases). The germline gives CDR1 SGHAT, CDR2 FQNNGV. Trimming took off 1 base at V and 11 bases at J, with 26 bases between the two ends. This CDR3 has 17 amino acids. CDR3 bases: TGTGCCAGCAGCTTAGTCCCCTCAGTGCCTAGGGGCTTCATGGCTTTCTTT. Translating it yields CASSLVPSVPRGFMAFF.

The rearrangement links TRBV4-1 to TRBJ1-5, with D possibly being TRBD1 (5 bases). Germline V lookup: CDR1 MGHRA, CDR2 YSYEKL. Trimming left V 0 bases short and J 3 bases short, with 15 bases between. CDR3 size: 17 residues. The DNA of the CDR3 is TGCGCCAGCAGCCAAGATTGGGGGGGAGTCGACAATCAGCCCCAGCATTTT. The encoded protein is CASSQDWGGVDNQPQHF.

The chain joins TRBV30 to TRBJ1-2; no firm D call. This CDR3 is 13 amino acids long. Germline V gene sequence: CDR1 GTSNPN, CDR2 SVGIG (reference sequence). Trimming took off 2 bases at V and 4 bases at J, with 11 bases between the two ends. The CDR3 spells CAWSSQEGYGYTF. Written as DNA, the CDR3 is TGTGCCTGGAGTTCCCAGGAAGGCTATGGCTACACCTTC.

The CDR3 protein is CASRVGDSVSEKLFF. The CDR3 coding sequence is TGTGCCAGCAGAGTAGGGGACAGCGTGAGTGAAAAACTGTTTTTT. The gene calls are TRBV2 and TRBJ1-4; 7 bases are shared with TRBD1. CDR3 length equals 15 residues. V dropped 6 bases and J dropped 7; count of bases not matched to a gene: 11. Germline assignment: CDR1 SNHLY and CDR2 FYNNEI.

A single count supports this clone. The chain recombines TRBV5-1 with TRBJ2-7, with a possible D match to TRBD1 (6 bases). The CDR3 is 15 residues long. From germline, CDR1 is SGHRS and CDR2 YFSETQ. Trimming shortened V by 2 bases and J by 2 bases, and 14 bases separated the two germline ends. The DNA of the CDR3 is TGCGCCAGCAGCTTAGAGGCGACAGGTACCTACGAGCAGTACTTC. Translation: CASSLEATGTYEQYF. Full variable domain (rest looked up from reference TRBV5-1 and TRBJ2-7): KAGVTQTPRYLIKTRGQQVTLSCSPISGHRSVSWYQQTPGQGLQFLFEYFSETQRNKGNFPGRFSGRQFSNSRSEMNVSTLELGDSALYLCASSLEATGTYEQYFGPGTRLTVT.

The genes are TRBV29-1 and TRBJ1-1, with D tentatively TRBD1 (5 bases). Between the trimmed V and J ends, which lost 6 bases and 4 bases, there was a span of 12 bases. Per germline, CDR1 SQVTM and CDR2 ANQGSEA. The CDR3 consists of 12 residues. The CDR3 sequence: CSVRPGGTEAFF. CDR3 coding DNA: TGCAGCGTCCGGCCCGGGGGCACTGAAGCTTTCTTT.

The table lists this clone with a count of one. The V gene is TRBV7-9, the J gene TRBJ1-1, with D hard to call. The CDR3 runs to 15 residues. CDR1 is SEHNR and CDR2 is FQNEAQ in the germline V gene (reference sequence). Between the trimmed V and J ends, which lost 2 bases and 0 bases, there was a span of 10 bases. The CDR3 region has the DNA TGTGCCAGCAGCTTAATCGGGTGGGTGAACACTGAAGCTTTCTTT. Encoded protein: CASSLIGWVNTEAFF. Looking up the rest from reference TRBV7-9 and TRBJ1-1 gives the full variable domain: DTGVSQNPRHKITKRGQNVTFRCDPISEHNRLYWYRQTLGQGPEFLTYFQNEAQLEKSRLLSDRFSAERPKGSFSTLEIQRTEQGDSAMYLCASSLIGWVNTEAFFGQGTRLTVV.

This chain joins TRBV11-2 and TRBJ2-3, with 8 bases fitting TRBD2. The CDR3 has 17 amino acids. CDR1 and CDR2 from the germline V gene are SGHAT and FQNNGV. The J segment lost 4 bases and the V segment lost 5 bases, leaving 14 bases of the junction unmatched. CDR3 DNA: TGTGCCAGCAGCCCCACTCGTGGCAGGCGGGGGGCAGATACGCAGTATTTT. Protein: CASSPTRGRRGADTQYF.

The chain links TRBV29-1 to TRBJ1-5; D gene ambiguous. The CDR3 is made up of 13 amino acids. The germline CDR1 and CDR2 sequences are SQVTM and ANQGSEA. The germline V and J ends were trimmed by 4 bases and 0 bases, with 7 bases remaining between them. CDR3 residues: CSVGHSSNQPQHF. In DNA form, the CDR3 reads TGCAGCGTTGGACACAGTAGCAATCAGCCCCAGCATTTT.

This chain connects TRBV24-1 to TRBJ2-7; 9 bases align to TRBD1. The CDR3 extends over 17 amino acids. J lost 5 bases, V lost 4 bases, and 14 bases had no gene match. The germline V gene has CDR1 KGHDR and CDR2 SFDVKD. CDR3 loop: CATSENPGQGFRNEQYF. The DNA of the CDR3 is TGTGCCACCAGTGAGAACCCGGGACAGGGATTTCGAAACGAGCAGTACTTC.